This T cell receptor beta chain was captured in a study of blood T cell repertoires in COVID-19. The CDR3 sequence is 12 residues long. Deletions cut 5 bases from V and 7 bases from J, with 11 bases between. Germline V CDR1 and CDR2: SGHAT, FQNNGV. Original processing methods: Reference gene primer amplification gave estimated nucleated cell counts. Profiled with immunoSEQ multiplex PCR; TCRdb holds only in-frame clones, not every one. The DNA gave D and trimming, while V, J and clone size come from that table. The table records 200,000 to 250,000 clones, about 80% of them present only once. The sample taken for sequencing was PBMCs or T cells enriched from blood (not recorded which). The receptor comes from a man between 60 and 75 years old who had recovered from COVID-19. The chain links TRBV11-2 to TRBJ1-1, with D possibly matching TRBD1 (6 bases). This CDR3 is CASSSQGIEAFF. CDR3 DNA: TGTGCCAGCAGCAGCCAGGGGATTGAAGCTTTCTTT.